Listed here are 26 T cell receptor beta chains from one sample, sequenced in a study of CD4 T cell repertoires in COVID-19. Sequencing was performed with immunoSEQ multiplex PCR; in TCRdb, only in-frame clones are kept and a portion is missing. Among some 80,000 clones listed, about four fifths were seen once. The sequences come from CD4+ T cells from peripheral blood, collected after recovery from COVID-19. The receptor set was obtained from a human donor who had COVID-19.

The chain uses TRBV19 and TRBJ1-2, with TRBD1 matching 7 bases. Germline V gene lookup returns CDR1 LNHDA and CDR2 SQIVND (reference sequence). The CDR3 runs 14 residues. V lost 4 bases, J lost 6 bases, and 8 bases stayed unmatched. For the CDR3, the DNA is TGTGCCAGTAGTACCCAGACAGGGTACCATGGCTACACCTTC. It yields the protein CASSTQTGYHGYTF.

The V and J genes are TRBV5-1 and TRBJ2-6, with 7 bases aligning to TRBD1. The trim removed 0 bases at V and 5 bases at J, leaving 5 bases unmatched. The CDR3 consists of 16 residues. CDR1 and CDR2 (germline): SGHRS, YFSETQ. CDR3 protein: CASSLVTGVRANVLTF. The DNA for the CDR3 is TGCGCCAGCAGCTTGGTAACAGGGGTTAGGGCCAACGTCCTGACTTTC.

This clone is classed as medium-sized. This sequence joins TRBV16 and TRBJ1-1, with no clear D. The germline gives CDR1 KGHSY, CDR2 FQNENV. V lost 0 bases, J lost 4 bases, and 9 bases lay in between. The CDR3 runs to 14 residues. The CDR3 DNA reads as TGTGCCAGCAGCCAATCGAGCATCCCCACTGAAGCTTTCTTT. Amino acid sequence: CASSQSSIPTEAFF.

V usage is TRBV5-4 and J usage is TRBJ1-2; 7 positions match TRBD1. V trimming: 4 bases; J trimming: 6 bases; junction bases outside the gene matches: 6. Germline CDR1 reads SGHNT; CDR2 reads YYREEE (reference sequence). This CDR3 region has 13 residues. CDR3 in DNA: TGTGCCAGCAGCGGGACCGGGACAGATGGCTACACCTTC. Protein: CASSGTGTDGYTF.

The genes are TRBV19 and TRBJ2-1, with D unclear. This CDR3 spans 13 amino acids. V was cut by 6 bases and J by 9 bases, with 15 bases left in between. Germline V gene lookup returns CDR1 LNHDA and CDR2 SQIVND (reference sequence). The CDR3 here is CASRIGPGGEQFF. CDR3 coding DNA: TGTGCCAGTAGGATCGGGCCGGGCGGTGAGCAGTTCTTC.

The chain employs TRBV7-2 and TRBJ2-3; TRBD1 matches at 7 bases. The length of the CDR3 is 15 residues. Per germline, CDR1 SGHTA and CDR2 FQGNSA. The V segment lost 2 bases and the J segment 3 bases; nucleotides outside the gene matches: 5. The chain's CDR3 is CASSLHRGETDTQYF. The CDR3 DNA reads TGTGCCAGCAGCTTACACAGGGGCGAAACAGATACGCAGTATTTT.

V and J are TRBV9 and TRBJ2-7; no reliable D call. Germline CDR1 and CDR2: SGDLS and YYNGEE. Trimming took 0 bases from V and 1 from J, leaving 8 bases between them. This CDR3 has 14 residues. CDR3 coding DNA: TGTGCCAGCAGCGTAGGGGGTCAATCCTACGAGCAGTACTTC. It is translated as CASSVGGQSYEQYF.

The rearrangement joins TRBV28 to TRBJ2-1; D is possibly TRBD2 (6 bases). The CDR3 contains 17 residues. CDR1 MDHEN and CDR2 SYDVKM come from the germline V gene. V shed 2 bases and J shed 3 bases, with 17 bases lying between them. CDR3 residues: CASSLNDGGINYNEQFF. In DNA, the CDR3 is TGTGCCAGCAGTTTAAATGACGGCGGGATCAACTACAATGAGCAGTTCTTC.

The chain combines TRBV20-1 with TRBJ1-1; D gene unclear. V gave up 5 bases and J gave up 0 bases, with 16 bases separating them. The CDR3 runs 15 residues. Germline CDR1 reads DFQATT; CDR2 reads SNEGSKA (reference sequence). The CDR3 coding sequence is TGCAGTGCTGGTGGGCCGGGTTCCCTGAACACTGAAGCTTTCTTT. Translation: CSAGGPGSLNTEAFF.

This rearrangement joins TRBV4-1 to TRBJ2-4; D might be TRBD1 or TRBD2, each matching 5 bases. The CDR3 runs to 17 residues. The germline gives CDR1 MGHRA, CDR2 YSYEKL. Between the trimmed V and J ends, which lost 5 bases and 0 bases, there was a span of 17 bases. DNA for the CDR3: TGCGCCAGCAGCTCGCCTGGGGGTCAGAAAGCCAAAAACATTCAGTACTTC. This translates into CASSSPGGQKAKNIQYF.

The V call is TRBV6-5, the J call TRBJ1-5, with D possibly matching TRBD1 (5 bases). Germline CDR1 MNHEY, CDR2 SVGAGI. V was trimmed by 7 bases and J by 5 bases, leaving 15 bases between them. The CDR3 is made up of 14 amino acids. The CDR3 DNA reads TGTGCCAGCACGGGACGAGGGGTGGATCAGCCCCAGCATTTT. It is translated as CASTGRGVDQPQHF.

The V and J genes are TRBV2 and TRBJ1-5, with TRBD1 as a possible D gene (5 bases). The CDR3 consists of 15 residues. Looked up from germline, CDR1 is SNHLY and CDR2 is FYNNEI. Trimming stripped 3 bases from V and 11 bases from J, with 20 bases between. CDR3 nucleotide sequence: TGTGCCAGCAGTGATCTGGGCCCCCAGGGTTTAGCCCAGCATTTT. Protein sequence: CASSDLGPQGLAQHF.

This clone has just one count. The CDR3 region has the DNA TGTGCCAGCAGCGGCTCGGGGCAAGGGAAGGGTAACTATGGCTACACCTTC. Its protein product is CASSGSGQGKGNYGYTF. The chain couples TRBV9 to TRBJ1-2; tentatively, D is TRBD1 (5 bases). The germline CDR1 and CDR2 sequences are SGDLS and YYNGEE. Trimming left V 3 bases short and J 1 base short, with 19 bases between. CDR3 length: 17 amino acids.

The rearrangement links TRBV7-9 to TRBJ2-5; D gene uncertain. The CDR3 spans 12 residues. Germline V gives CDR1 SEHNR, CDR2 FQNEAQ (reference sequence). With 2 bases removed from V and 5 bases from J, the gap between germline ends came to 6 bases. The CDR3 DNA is TGTGCCAGCAGCTTAAATGAGGAGACCCAGTACTTC. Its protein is CASSLNEETQYF.

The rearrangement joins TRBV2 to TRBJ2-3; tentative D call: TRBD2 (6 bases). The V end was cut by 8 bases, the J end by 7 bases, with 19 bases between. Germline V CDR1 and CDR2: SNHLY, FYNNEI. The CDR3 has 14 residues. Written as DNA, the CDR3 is TGTGCCAGCCTCAATGACGGGAGTCTAAATACGCAGTATTTT. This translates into CASLNDGSLNTQYF.

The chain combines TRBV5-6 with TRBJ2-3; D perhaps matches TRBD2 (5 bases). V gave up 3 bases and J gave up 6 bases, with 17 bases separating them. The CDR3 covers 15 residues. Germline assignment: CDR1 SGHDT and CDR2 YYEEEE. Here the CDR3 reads CASSSWTHDTDTQYF. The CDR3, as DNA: TGTGCCAGCAGCTCCTGGACTCACGACACCGATACGCAGTATTTT.

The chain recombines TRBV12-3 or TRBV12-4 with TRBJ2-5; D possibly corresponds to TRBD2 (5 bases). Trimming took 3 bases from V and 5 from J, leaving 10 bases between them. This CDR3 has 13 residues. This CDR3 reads CASSLRDRETQYF. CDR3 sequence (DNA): TGTGCCAGCAGTTTGAGGGATAGGGAGACCCAGTACTTC.

In nucleotides, the CDR3 is TGTGCCAGCAGTGAATGGACAGTTTATTACCAAGAGACCCAGTACTTC. Translation: CASSEWTVYYQETQYF. This sequence joins TRBV6-1 and TRBJ2-5; the D gene is possibly TRBD1 (6 bases). This CDR3 has 16 residues. Germline V gene lookup returns CDR1 MNHNS and CDR2 SASEGT. With 2 bases removed from V and 0 bases from J, the gap between germline ends came to 13 bases.

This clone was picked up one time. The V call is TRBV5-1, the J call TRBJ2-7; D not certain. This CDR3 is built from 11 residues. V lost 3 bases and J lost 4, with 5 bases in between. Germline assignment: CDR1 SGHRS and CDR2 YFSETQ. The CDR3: CASSYGYEQYF. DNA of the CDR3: TGCGCCAGCAGCTACGGGTACGAGCAGTACTTC.

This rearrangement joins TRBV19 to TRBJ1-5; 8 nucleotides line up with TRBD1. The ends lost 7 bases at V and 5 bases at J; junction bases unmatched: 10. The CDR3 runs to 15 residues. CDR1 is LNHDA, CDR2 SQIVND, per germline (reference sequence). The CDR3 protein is CASTLGQGRYQPQHF. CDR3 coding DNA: TGTGCCAGTACCCTAGGACAGGGACGTTATCAGCCCCAGCATTTT. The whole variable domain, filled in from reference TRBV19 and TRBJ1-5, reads DGGITQSPKYLFRKEGQNVTLSCEQNLNHDAMYWYRQDPGQGLRLIYYSQIVNDFQKGDIAEGYSVSREKKESFPLTVTSAQKNPTAFYLCASTLGQGRYQPQHFGDGTRLSIL.

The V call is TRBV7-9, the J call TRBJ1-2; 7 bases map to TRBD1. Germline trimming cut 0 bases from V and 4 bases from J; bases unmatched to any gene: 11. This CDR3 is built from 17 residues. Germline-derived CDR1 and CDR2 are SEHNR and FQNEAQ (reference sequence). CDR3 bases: TGTGCCAGCAGCTTAGCACCTCCCCGGCAGGGGGGCTATGGCTACACCTTC. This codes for CASSLAPPRQGGYGYTF.

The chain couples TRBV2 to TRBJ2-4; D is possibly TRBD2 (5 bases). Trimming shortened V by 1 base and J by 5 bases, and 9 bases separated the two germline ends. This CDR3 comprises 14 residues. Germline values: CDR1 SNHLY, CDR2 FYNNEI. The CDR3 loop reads CASSEGGHQNIQYF. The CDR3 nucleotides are TGTGCCAGCAGTGAAGGAGGGCACCAAAACATTCAGTACTTC.

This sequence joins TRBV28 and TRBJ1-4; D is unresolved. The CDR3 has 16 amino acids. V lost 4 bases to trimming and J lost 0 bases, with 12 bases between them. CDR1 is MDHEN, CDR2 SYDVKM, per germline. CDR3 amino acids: CASSYSGLATNEKLFF. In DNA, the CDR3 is TGTGCCAGCAGTTACTCAGGACTAGCAACTAATGAAAAACTGTTTTTT.

CDR3 sequence reads: CASSLPQGGKNIQYF. CDR3 nucleotides: TGTGCCAGCAGCCTTCCACAGGGGGGGAAAAACATTCAGTACTTC. V gene TRBV6-5 combines with J gene TRBJ2-4; possibly TRBD1 for D (8 bases). Germline V lookup: CDR1 MNHEY, CDR2 SVGAGI. The CDR3 consists of 15 residues. The V and J ends lost 6 bases and 4 bases respectively, with 16 bases between them.

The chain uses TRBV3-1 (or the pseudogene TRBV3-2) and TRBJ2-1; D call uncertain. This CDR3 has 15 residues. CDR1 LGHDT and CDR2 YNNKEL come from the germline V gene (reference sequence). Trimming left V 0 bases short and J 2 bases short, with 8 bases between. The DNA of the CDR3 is TGTGCCAGCAGCCAAGAACCAACCCCCTACAATGAGCAGTTCTTC. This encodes CASSQEPTPYNEQFF.

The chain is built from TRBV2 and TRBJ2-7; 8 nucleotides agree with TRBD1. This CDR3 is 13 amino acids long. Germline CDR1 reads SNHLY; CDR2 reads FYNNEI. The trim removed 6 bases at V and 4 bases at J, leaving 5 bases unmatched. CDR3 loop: CASRSTGAYEQYF. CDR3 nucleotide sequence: TGTGCCAGCAGATCGACAGGGGCTTACGAGCAGTACTTC.